Described below is a single T cell receptor (beta chain) sequence and its context. No antigen is known for it. This entry is derived from a study of shared clonotypes between healthy human individuals. Study details: The donor group consisted of two women and a few men, aged 18 to 49. Study-level findings and limits: Naive subsets generally exceeded memory subsets in estimated richness.

Naive CD8 cells, CD45RO-negative and positively selected for CCR7, excluded terminally differentiated effector memory CD45RA+ cells. The protocol was immunoSEQ multiplex PCR, while the TCRdb copy is restricted to in-frame clones and leaves out a portion. Altogether around 2,100,000 clones are present, about 95% being singletons, with the ten largest covering 1% to 1.5%. Germline lookup yields CDR1 SGHKS and CDR2 YYEKEE (reference sequence). The CDR3 consists of 17 residues. J was trimmed by 4 bases and V by 0 bases; bases with no gene match: 7. This chain joins TRBV5-5 and TRBJ1-6; TRBD1 matches at 7 bases. This sequence was found in a man aged 18 to 29 in good health. Sequenced sample: naive CD8+ T cells sorted from blood. This chain's CDR3 is CASSLAGQAAYNSPLHF. The DNA for the CDR3 is TGTGCCAGCAGCTTGGCCGGACAGGCAGCGTATAATTCACCCCTCCACTTT.